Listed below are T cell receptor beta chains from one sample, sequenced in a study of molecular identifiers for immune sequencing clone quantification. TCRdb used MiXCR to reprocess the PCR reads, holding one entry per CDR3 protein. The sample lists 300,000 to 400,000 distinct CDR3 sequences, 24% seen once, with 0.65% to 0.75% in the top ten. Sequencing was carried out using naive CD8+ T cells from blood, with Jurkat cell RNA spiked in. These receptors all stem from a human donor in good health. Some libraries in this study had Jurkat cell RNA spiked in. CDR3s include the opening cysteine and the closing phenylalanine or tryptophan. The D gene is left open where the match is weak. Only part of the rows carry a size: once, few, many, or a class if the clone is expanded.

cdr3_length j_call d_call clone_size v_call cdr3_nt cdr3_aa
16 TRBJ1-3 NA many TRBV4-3 TGCGCCAGCAGCCAAGATTGGACGGGGACTGGAAACACCATATATTTT CASSQDWTGTGNTIYF
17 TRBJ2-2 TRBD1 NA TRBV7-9 TGTGCCAGCAGCCCTCAAATCTACAGGGGAGAAGCCGGGGAGCTGTTTTTT CASSPQIYRGEAGELFF
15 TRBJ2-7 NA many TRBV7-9 TGTGCCAGCAGCTTACTTGGGGGCGCTGATTGGGAGCAGTACTTC CASSLLGGADWEQYF
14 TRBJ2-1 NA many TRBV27 TGTGCCAGCAGAGGGCCGGGAGCCTACAATGAGCAGTTCTTC CASRGPGAYNEQFF
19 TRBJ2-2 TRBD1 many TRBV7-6 TGTGCCAGCAGCTTAGACATCTGGGGACAGGGGGCAGGCACCGGGGAGCTGTTTTTT CASSLDIWGQGAGTGELFF
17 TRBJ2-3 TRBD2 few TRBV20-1 TGCAGTGCTCCCAATTACCCGACTAGCCGCGTCCAAGATACGCAGTATTTT CSAPNYPTSRVQDTQYF
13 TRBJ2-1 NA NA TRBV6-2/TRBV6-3 TGTGCCAGCAGTCTGGGGGACCACGCGTCCGAGTTCTTC CASSLGDHASEFF
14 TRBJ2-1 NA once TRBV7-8 TGTGCCAGCAGCCCCCGGGACAACTCCTACGAGCAGTTCTTC CASSPRDNSYEQFF
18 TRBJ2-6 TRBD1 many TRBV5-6 TGTGCCAGCAGCACAAGGGACAGAGCGTTCTCTGGGGCCAACGTCCTGACTTTC CASSTRDRAFSGANVLTF
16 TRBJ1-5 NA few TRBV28 TGTGCCAGCAGTCGGGGCCTGGGGGCTAGCAATCAGCCCCAGCATTTT CASSRGLGASNQPQHF
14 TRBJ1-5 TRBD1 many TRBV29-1 TGCAGCGTTGAATCCGACAGGGAGGGTCAGCCCCAGCATTTT CSVESDREGQPQHF
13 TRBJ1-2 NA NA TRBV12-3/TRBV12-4 TGTGCCAGCAGTTTAATCAGGGCGGAGGGCTACACCTTC CASSLIRAEGYTF
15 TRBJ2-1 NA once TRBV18 TGTGCCAGCTCACCATTCAGCGAGTCTCGCAATGAGCAGTTCTTC CASSPFSESRNEQFF
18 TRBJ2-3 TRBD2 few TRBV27 TGTGCCAGCAGGCTGGAGCGGGGGGGCCGAGTTGGCACAGATACGCAGTATTTT CASRLERGGRVGTDTQYF
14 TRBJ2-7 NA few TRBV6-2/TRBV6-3 TGTGCCAGCAGAGGGGACGGGGTCTTCTACGAGCAGTACTTC CASRGDGVFYEQYF
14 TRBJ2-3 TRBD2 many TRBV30 TGTGCCTGGACGGCTAGCGGGGGCACAGATACGCAGTATTTT CAWTASGGTDTQYF
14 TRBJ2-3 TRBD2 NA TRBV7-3 TGTGCCAGCAGCCCTAGCGGGAAGGTAGATACGCAGTATTTT CASSPSGKVDTQYF
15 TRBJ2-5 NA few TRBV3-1 TGTGCCAGCAGCCAAGGCCCGGCCGACCAAGAGACCCAGTACTTC CASSQGPADQETQYF
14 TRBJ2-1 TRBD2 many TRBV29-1 TGCAGCGTTGAAGAGACTAGCCCCTACAATGAGCAGTTCTTC CSVEETSPYNEQFF
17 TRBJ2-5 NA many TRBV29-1 TGCAGCGTTGAAGATCTGGTAAAGGGAAGAGGCCAAGAGACCCAGTACTTC CSVEDLVKGRGQETQYF
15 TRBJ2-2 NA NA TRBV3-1 TGTGCCAGCAGCCAAGATACCAGTGGGACCGGGGAGCTGTTTTTT CASSQDTSGTGELFF